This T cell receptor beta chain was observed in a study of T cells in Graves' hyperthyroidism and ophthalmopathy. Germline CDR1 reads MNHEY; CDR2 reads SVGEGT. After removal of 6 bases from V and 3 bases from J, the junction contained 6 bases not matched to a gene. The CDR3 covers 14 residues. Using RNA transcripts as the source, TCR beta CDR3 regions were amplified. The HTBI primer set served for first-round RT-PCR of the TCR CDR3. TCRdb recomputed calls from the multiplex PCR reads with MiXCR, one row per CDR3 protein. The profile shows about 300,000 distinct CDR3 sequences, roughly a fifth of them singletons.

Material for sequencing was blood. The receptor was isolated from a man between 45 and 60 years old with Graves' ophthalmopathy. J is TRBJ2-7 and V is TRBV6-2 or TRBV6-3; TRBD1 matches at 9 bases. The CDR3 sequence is CASSRTGEFYEQYF. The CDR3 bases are TGTGCCAGCAGCAGGACAGGGGAATTCTACGAGCAGTACTTC.